These 4 T cell receptor beta chains share one sample of origin, sequenced in a study of control samples from healthy donors and cancer patients. Only in-frame clones appear in the TCRdb table, and some are missing; sequencing was by immunoSEQ multiplex PCR. The sample includes tens of thousands of clones, about nine tenths of them seen just once. The sample taken for sequencing was PBMCs. Receptors originate from a man aged 35-49 years with colorectal cancer.

The chain joins TRBV11-3 to TRBJ1-6; possibly TRBD1 for D (5 bases). CDR1 is SGHNT and CDR2 is YENEEA in the germline V gene. CDR3 length: 14 amino acids. V was trimmed by 4 bases and J by 7 bases, leaving 11 bases between them. CDR3 in amino acids: CASSWLQANSPLHF. The CDR3 DNA reads as TGTGCCAGCAGCTGGTTACAGGCCAATTCACCCCTCCACTTT.

The genes are TRBV5-6 and TRBJ2-7; D is unresolved. Germline V gene data show CDR1 as SGHDT and CDR2 as YYEEEE. The CDR3 totals 12 residues. The V end lost 2 bases, the J end lost 3 bases, and 6 bases lay between the germline ends. The CDR3 spells CASSFDIYEQYF. CDR3 DNA sequence: TGTGCCAGCAGCTTTGACATCTACGAGCAGTACTTC.

This clone was detected once. The V call is TRBV28, the J call TRBJ2-1, with D possibly being TRBD2 (6 bases). CDR1 and CDR2 (germline): MDHEN, SYDVKM. The CDR3 consists of 14 residues. Trimming cost V 5 bases and J 3 bases, with 11 bases left between them. The CDR3 spells CASSRRGGYNEQFF. For the CDR3, the DNA is TGTGCCAGCAGTAGGCGGGGCGGCTACAATGAGCAGTTCTTC.

This chain connects TRBV2 to TRBJ1-2, with D perhaps TRBD1 (5 bases). CDR1 is SNHLY, CDR2 FYNNEI, per germline. This CDR3 is 13 amino acids long. The V and J ends lost 5 bases and 5 bases respectively, with 12 bases between them. CDR3 amino acids: CASSSGDVYGYTF. CDR3 bases: TGTGCCAGCAGTTCTGGGGACGTATATGGCTACACCTTC. Filled out from reference TRBV2 and TRBJ1-2, the complete variable domain reads EPEVTQTPSHQVTQMGQEVILRCVPISNHLYFYWYRQILGQKVEFLVSFYNNEISEKSEIFDDQFSVERPDGSNFTLKIRSTKLEDSAMYFCASSSGDVYGYTFGSGTRLTVV.